This note documents a single T cell receptor beta chain sequence. Its antigen is not yet known. There are no base qualities to consult, and no much larger clone falls within one base. Each collaborating institution followed its own protocols to collect whole blood in K2EDTA tubes. For TCRbeta analysis, collaborators shipped samples as frozen whole blood, isolated PBMCs, or DNA extracted from either of those sample types. The immunoSEQ Assay, a bias-controlled multiplex PCR, was used to amplify TCRbeta CDR3 regions from genomic DNA. The study's processing was this. The number of nucleated cells in each sample was estimated from the amplification of reference gene primers within the assay. Sequence reads were collapsed and filtered to measure the absolute abundance of every unique TCRbeta CDR3 rearrangement. For each sample, productive Simpson clonality was calculated as the square root of Simpson's diversity index across productive rearrangements. The clones in this table, taken by TCRdb from immuneACCESS, are in-frame only. Not every clone is retained; where verified, under half of the shortfall comes from an unresolved V gene, and the cause of the rest is unknown. V, J and clone size are those of that table, while D and trimming were read from the DNA. Present in this sample are about 38,000 clones, roughly 86% of which were seen just once. The top ten constitute approximately 7.3% of the sample.

Including the terminal cysteine and phenylalanine, the CDR3 comprises 14 residues. The only DNA kept is the CDR3, 42 bases in frame from the first base. The CDR1 and CDR2 encoded by the germline V gene are SGDLS and YYNGEE. V has 4 bases trimmed and J has 4 bases trimmed; junction bases matching no gene number 5. This sample is drawn from a study of blood T cell repertoires in COVID-19 (dated by TCRdb to about 2020). Describing the broader study: Collaborator samples came from the United States, Italy and Spain and covered acute and convalescent phases of COVID-19. Deeply sampled blood TCRbeta repertoires from subjects exposed to, actively infected with, or recovered from COVID-19 were included in the dataset. The repertoires were released in a freely available public database intended as a resource for research on the immune response to SARS-CoV-2. Where HLA class I and class II types were available, the types were taken from metadata supplied by the sample provider, not from assay-based typing. The material from the prospective study consisted of cDNA or gDNA derived from T cells, B-cell-depleted T cells, or PBMCs. Samples were obtained from the ongoing ImmuneRACE study (first 160 participants) and from over a thousand subjects provided by 6 global collaborators. A de-identified subject ID, COVID-19 status, age in years and sex were almost always included in the sample metadata. The full study reports these points: The quantity of clinical and demographic metadata differed by source and by participant and was supplied without curation.

The sample consisted of peripheral blood. The TCR comes from a human donor in a cohort sampled during active COVID-19. The V gene is TRBV9 and the J gene is TRBJ1-3; 7 junctional bases match TRBD1. The CDR3 region reads CASSPTGVGNTIYF. The DNA sequence is given as TGTGCCAGCAGCCCAACAGGGGTAGGAAACACCATATATTTT. The reference TRBV9 and TRBJ1-3 proteins fill in what lies around the CDR3, so the full variable domain reads DSGVTQTPKHLITATGQRVTLRCSPRSGDLSVYWYQQSLDQGLQFLIQYYNGEERAKGNILERFSAQQFPDLHSELNLSSLELGDSALYFCASSPTGVGNTIYFGEGSWLTVV.